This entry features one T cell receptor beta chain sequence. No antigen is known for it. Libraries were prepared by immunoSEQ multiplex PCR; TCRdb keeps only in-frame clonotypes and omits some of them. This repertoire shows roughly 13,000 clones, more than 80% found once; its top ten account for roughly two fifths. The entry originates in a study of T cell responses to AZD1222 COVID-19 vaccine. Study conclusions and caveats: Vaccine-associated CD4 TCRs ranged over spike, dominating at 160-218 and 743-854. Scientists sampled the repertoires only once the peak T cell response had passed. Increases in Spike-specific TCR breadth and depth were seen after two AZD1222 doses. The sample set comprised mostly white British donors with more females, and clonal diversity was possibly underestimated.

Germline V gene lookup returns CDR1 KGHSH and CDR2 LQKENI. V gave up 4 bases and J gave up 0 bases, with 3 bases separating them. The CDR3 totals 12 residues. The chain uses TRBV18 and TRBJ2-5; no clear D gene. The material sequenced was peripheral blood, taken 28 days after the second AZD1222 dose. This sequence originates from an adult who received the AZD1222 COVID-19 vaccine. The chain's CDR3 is CASSRYQETQYF. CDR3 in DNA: TGTGCCAGCTCACGCTACCAAGAGACCCAGTACTTC.